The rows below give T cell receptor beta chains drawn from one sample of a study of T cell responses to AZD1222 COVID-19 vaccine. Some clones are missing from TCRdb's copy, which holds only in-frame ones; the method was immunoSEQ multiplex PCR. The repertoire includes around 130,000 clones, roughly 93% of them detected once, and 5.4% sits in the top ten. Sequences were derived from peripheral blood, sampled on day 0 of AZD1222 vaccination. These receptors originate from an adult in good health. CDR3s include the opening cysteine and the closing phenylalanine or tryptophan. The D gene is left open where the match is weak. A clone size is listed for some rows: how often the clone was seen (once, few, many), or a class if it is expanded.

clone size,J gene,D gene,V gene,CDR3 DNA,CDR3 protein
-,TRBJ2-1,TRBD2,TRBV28,TGTGCCAGCAGAACTGCCGGGACTAGCGGGAGGCCGGAACAGTTCTTC,CASRTAGTSGRPEQFF
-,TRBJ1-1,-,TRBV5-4,TGTGCCAGCAGCCGAGTCAGCGCAGGCACTGAAGCTTTCTTT,CASSRVSAGTEAFF
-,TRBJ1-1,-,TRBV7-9,TGTGCCAGCAGCTCGGATTTCGGGGTAAACACTGAAGCTTTCTTT,CASSSDFGVNTEAFF
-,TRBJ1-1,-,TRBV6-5,TGTGCCAGCAGTTTTGGGCGGGGGCGCGACACTGAAGCTTTCTTT,CASSFGRGRDTEAFF
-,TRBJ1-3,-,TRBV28,TGTGCCAGCAGGAACCGGCCGCTCCGGAGCCCTGGAAACACCATATATTTT,CASRNRPLRSPGNTIYF
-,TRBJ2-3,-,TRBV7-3,TGTGCCAGCAGCCAGAGGGACTTCACAGATACGCAGTATTTT,CASSQRDFTDTQYF
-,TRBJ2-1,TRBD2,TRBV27,TGTGCCAGCAGTTGGAGACTAGCGGGGAGCTCCTACAATGAGCAGTTCTTC,CASSWRLAGSSYNEQFF
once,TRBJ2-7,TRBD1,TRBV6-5,TGTGCCAGCAGCCTCGGGACAGGTAGTCCCTACGAGCAGTACTTC,CASSLGTGSPYEQYF
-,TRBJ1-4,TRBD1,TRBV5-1,TGCGCCAGCAGCTTGGGGACAGGAAACGACCTGTTTTTT,CASSLGTGNDLFF
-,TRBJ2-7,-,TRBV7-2,TGTGCCAGCAGCCCAGGGGTTCCTCGCCCGACTGACGAGCAGTACTTC,CASSPGVPRPTDEQYF
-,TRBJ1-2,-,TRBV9,TGTGCCAGCAGCGCCGGGACTGCTCTGAGCTATGGCTACACCTTC,CASSAGTALSYGYTF
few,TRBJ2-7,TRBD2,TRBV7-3,TGTGCCAGCAGCTTAACGCCCGGGAGGGCCCACGAGCAGTACTTC,CASSLTPGRAHEQYF
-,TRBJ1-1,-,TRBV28,TGTGCCAGCAGTTTACGTCGGGATAACTCTGAAGCTTTCTTT,CASSLRRDNSEAFF
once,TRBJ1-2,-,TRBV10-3,TGTGCCATCAGAACCGACGGCTATGGCTACACCTTC,CAIRTDGYGYTF
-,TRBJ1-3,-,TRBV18,TGTGCCAGCTCCGGACGGGGGGAAGGAAACACCATATATTTT,CASSGRGEGNTIYF
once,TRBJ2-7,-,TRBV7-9,TGTGCCAGCAGAACCTCAGGGGGGAACTCCTACGAGCAGTACTTC,CASRTSGGNSYEQYF
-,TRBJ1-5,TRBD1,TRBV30,TGTGCCTGGAGTGTGTCAGGGGGCAGGCAGCCCCAGCATTTT,CAWSVSGGRQPQHF
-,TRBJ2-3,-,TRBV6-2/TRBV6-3,TGTGCCAGCAGTTACTCGATGGCTTCGGGCTGGGATACGCAGTATTTT,CASSYSMASGWDTQYF
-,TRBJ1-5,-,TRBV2,TGTGCCAGCAGGGGGGGCAATCAGCCCCAGCATTTT,CASRGGNQPQHF
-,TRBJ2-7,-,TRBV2,TGTGCCAGCAGAAAACAGGTCAGCTCCTACGAGCAGTACTTC,CASRKQVSSYEQYF
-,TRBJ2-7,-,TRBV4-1,TGCGCCAGCAGCCAAGCGAGACCCACCTACGAGCAGTACTTC,CASSQARPTYEQYF
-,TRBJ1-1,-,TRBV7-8,TGTGCCGTTTCTCGACAGGTGAACACTGAAGCTTTCTTT,CAVSRQVNTEAFF
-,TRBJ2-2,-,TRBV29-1,TGCAGCGTTGAAAGGGGTAGTGGCGGCACCGGGGAGCTGTTTTTT,CSVERGSGGTGELFF
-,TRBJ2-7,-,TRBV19,TGTGCCAGTAGACAAGGATCAGGTTCCTACGAGCAGTACTTC,CASRQGSGSYEQYF
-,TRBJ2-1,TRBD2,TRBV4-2,TGTGCCAGCAGCCTGTCCCTTGGGCTAGCGGGGGAGCAGTTCTTC,CASSLSLGLAGEQFF
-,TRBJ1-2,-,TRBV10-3,TGTGCCATCAGTGAAAGTGAACTTACCTTTGGCTACACCTTC,CAISESELTFGYTF
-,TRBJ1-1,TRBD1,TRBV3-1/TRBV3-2,TGTGCCAGCAGCCCCGGGACAGCTATGTCTGAAGCTTTCTTT,CASSPGTAMSEAFF
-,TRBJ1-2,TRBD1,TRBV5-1,TGCGCCAGCAGCTCTGGGACAGGGTGGTATGGCTACACCTTC,CASSSGTGWYGYTF
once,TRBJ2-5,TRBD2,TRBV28,TGTGCCAGCAGTCGGATTCTAGGGACTAGCGGGAGGGTGGAGACCCAGTACTTC,CASSRILGTSGRVETQYF
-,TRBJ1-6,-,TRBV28,TGTGCCAGCAGTTTTCCGGAGGAGGTTGACTACTATAATTCACCCCTCCACTTT,CASSFPEEVDYYNSPLHF
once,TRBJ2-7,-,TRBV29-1,TGCAGCGTTGGGGCTGCCCGGGGGGAGCAGTACTTC,CSVGAARGEQYF
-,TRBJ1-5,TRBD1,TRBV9,TGTGCCAGCAGCGTAGCTACGGGGGGGACAGGGAGAATATCAAAGCCCCAGCATTTT,CASSVATGGTGRISKPQHF
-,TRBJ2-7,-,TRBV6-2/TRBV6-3,TGTGCCAGCAGTTACGGGACCCACTCCTACGAGCAGTACTTC,CASSYGTHSYEQYF
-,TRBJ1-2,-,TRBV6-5,TGTGCCAGCAGCTTGACAGTAGACTATGGCTACACCTTC,CASSLTVDYGYTF
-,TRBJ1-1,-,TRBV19,TGTGCCAGTAGGCCCGCAGAGAACACTGAAGCTTTCTTT,CASRPAENTEAFF
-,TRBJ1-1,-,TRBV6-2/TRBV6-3,TGTGCCAGCAGTTACTTGGTAATGAACACTGAAGCTTTCTTT,CASSYLVMNTEAFF
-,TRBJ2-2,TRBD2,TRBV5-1,TGCGCCAGCAGCCTCGGACTAGCGGGAGGCGTCGCCGGGGAGCTGTTTTTT,CASSLGLAGGVAGELFF
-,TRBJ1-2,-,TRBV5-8,TGTGCCAGCAGCTGGGAGCCGGTCGAGCGGGACGGAAACTATGGCTACACCTTC,CASSWEPVERDGNYGYTF
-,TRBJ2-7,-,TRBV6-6,TGTGCCAGCGGTCCGTTCACCCACTCCTACGAGCAGTACTTC,CASGPFTHSYEQYF
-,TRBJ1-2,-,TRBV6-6,TGTGCCAGCAGTTACACGGGGGGCGCATCAAATGGCTACACCTTC,CASSYTGGASNGYTF
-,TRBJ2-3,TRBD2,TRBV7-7,TGTGCCAGCAGCTTAGGTCTCGCGGGGGGGGCCGGGGATACGCAGTATTTT,CASSLGLAGGAGDTQYF
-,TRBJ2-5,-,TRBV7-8,TGTGCCAGCAGCCCCCGGGATGCCCAAGAGACCCAGTACTTC,CASSPRDAQETQYF
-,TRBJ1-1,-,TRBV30,TGTGCCTGGATAAGAAGGGCTTACACTGAAGCTTTCTTT,CAWIRRAYTEAFF
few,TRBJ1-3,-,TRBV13,TGTGCCAGCACCTCAGGAGCAACTGGAAACACCATATATTTT,CASTSGATGNTIYF
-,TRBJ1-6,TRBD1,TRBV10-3,TGTGCCTCCACCGGGACAGGGGGGGCTTCACCCCTCCACTTT,CASTGTGGASPLHF
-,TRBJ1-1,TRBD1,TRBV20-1,TGCAGTGCTAGTAACAGGGGCAGCCAAGCTTTCTTT,CSASNRGSQAFF